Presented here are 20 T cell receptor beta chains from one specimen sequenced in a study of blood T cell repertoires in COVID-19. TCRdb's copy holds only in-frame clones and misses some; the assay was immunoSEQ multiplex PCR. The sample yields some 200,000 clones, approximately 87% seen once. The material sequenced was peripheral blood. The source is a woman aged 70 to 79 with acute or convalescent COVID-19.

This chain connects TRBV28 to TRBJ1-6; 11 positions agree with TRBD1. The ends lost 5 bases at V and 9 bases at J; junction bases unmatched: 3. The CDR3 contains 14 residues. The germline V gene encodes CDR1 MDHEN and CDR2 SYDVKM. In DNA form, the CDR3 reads TGTGCCAGCAGTCCTGGGACAGGGGGTTCACCCCTCCACTTT. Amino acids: CASSPGTGGSPLHF.

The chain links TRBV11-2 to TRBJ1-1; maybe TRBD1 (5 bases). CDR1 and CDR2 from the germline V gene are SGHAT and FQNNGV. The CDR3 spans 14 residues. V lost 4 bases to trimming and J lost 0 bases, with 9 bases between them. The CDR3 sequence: CASSSTTVNTEAFF. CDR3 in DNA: TGTGCCAGCAGCTCCACGACAGTGAACACTGAAGCTTTCTTT. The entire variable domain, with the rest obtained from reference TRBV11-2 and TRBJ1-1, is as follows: EAGVAQSPRYKIIEKRQSVAFWCNPISGHATLYWYQQILGQGPKLLIQFQNNGVVDDSQLPKDRFSAERLKGVDSTLKIQPAKLEDSAVYLCASSSTTVNTEAFFGQGTRLTVV.

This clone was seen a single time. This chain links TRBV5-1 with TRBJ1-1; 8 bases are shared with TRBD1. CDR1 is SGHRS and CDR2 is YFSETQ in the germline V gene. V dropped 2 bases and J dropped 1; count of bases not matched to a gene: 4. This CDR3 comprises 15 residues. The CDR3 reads CASSLTGGSNTEAFF. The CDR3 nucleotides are TGCGCCAGCAGCTTAACAGGGGGGTCGAACACTGAAGCTTTCTTT. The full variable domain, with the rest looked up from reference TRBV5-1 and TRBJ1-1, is KAGVTQTPRYLIKTRGQQVTLSCSPISGHRSVSWYQQTPGQGLQFLFEYFSETQRNKGNFPGRFSGRQFSNSRSEMNVSTLELGDSALYLCASSLTGGSNTEAFFGQGTRLTVV.

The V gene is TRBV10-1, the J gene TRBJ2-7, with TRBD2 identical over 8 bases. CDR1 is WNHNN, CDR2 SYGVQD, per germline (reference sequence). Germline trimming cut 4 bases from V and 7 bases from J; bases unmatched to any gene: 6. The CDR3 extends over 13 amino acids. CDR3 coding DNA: TGCGCCAGCAGTGGGACTAGCCTCGTGGAGCAGTACTTC. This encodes CASSGTSLVEQYF.

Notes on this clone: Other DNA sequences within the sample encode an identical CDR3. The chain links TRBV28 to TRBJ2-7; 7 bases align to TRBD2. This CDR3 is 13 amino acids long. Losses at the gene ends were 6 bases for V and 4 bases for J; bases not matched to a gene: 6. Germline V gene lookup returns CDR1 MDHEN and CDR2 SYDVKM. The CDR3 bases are TGTGCCAGCAGCCCTAGCGGTACATACGAGCAGTACTTC. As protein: CASSPSGTYEQYF.

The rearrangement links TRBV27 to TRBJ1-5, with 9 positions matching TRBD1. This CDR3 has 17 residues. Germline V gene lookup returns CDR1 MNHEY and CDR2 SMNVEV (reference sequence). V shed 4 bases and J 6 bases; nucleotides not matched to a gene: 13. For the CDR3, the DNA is TGTGCCAGCAGTTCCTCATCCGACAGGGGGGTGAGTCAGCCCCAGCATTTT. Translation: CASSSSSDRGVSQPQHF.

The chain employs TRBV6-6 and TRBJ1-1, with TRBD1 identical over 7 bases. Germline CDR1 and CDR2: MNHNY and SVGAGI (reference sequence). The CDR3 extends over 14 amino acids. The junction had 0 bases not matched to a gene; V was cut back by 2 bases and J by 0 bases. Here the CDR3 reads CASSYGQVNTEAFF. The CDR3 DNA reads TGTGCCAGCAGTTACGGACAGGTGAACACTGAAGCTTTCTTT.

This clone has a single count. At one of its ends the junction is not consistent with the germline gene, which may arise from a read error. The CDR3 nucleotides are TGTGCCAGCAGTGAAATCGACTTCAACTTC. It specifies CASSEIDFNF. The V gene is TRBV6-1, the J gene TRBJ1-2, with no clear D. The CDR3 loop spans 10 amino acids. Germline CDR1 is MNHNS and CDR2 is SASEGT.

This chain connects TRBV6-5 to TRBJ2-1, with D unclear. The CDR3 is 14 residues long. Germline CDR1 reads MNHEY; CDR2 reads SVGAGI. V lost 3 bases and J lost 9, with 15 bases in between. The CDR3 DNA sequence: TGTGCCAGCAGTTATTTAAAGGCGGAGAGTGAGCAGTTCTTC. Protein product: CASSYLKAESEQFF.

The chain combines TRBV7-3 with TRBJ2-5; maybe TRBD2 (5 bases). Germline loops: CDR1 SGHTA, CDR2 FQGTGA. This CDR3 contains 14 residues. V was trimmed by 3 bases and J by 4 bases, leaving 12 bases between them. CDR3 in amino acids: CASSFGGRGETQYF. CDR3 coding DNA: TGTGCCAGCAGCTTCGGAGGCCGAGGAGAGACCCAGTACTTC.

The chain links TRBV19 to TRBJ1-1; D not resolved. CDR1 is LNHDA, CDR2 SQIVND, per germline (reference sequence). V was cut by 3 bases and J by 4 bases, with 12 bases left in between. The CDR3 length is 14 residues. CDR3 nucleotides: TGTGCCAGTAGTATCCGGGGAGGAACCACTGAAGCTTTCTTT. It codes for CASSIRGGTTEAFF.

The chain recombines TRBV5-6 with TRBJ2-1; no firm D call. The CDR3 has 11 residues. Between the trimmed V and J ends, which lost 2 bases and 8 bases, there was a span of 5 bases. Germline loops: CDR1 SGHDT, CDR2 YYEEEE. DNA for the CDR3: TGTGCCAGCAGCTTCGAGTATGAGCAGTTCTTC. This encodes CASSFEYEQFF.

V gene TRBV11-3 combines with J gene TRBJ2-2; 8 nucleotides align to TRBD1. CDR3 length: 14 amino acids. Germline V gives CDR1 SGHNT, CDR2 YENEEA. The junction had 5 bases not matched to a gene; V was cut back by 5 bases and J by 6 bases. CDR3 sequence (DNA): TGTGCCAGCAGCCAAAGGACAGGGCCCGGGGAGCTGTTTTTT. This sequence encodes CASSQRTGPGELFF.

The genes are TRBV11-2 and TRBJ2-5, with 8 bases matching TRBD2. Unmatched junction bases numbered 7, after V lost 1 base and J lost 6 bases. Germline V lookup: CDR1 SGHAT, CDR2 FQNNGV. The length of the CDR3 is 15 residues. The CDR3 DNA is TGTGCCAGCAGCTTAGTTGGTAGCGGGACGAAGACCCAGTACTTC. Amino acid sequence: CASSLVGSGTKTQYF. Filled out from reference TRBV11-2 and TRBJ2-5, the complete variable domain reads EAGVAQSPRYKIIEKRQSVAFWCNPISGHATLYWYQQILGQGPKLLIQFQNNGVVDDSQLPKDRFSAERLKGVDSTLKIQPAKLEDSAVYLCASSLVGSGTKTQYFGPGTRLLVL.

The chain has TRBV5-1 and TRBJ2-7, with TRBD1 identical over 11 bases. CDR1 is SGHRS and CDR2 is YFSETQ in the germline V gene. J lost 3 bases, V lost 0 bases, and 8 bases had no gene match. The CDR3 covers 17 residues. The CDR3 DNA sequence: TGCGCCAGCAGCTTGGGCCTCGGACAGGGGGCAAACTACGAGCAGTACTTC. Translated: CASSLGLGQGANYEQYF.

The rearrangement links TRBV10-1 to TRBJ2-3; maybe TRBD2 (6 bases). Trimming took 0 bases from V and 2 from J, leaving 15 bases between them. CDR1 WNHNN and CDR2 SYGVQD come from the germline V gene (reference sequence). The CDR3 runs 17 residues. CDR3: CASSESPGTANTDTQYF. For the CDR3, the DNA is TGCGCCAGCAGTGAGTCACCCGGGACTGCCAACACAGATACGCAGTATTTT.

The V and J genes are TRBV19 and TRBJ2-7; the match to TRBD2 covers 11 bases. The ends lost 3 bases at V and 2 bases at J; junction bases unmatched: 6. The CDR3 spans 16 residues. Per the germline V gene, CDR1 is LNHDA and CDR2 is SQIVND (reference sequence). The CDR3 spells CASSMLAGGPPYEQYF. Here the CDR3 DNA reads TGTGCCAGTAGTATGCTAGCGGGAGGACCACCCTACGAGCAGTACTTC.

CDR3 in amino acids: CASSRSVTGELFF. CDR3 nucleotides: TGCGCCAGCAGCCGTTCAGTCACCGGGGAGCTGTTTTTT. This sequence joins TRBV4-3 and TRBJ2-2; D unresolved. The CDR3 spans 13 residues. Trimming took 4 bases from V and 4 from J, leaving 7 bases between them. CDR1 and CDR2 (germline): LGHNA, YSLEER.

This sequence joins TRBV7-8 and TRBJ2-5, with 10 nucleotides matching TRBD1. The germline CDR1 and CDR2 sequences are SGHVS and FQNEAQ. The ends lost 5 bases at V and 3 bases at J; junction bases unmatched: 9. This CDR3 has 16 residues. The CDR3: CASSRRDRGVEETQYF. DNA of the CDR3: TGTGCCAGCAGCCGTCGGGACAGGGGAGTCGAAGAGACCCAGTACTTC.

The CDR3 sequence: CATGASVSNTGELFF. The CDR3 DNA sequence: TGTGCCACCGGGGCTAGCGTTTCGAACACCGGGGAGCTGTTTTTT. J is TRBJ2-2 and V is TRBV24-1; a weak D match, TRBD2 (6 bases). Germline CDR1 is KGHDR and CDR2 is SFDVKD. Deletions cut 9 bases from V and 0 bases from J, with 13 bases between. The CDR3 spans 15 residues.